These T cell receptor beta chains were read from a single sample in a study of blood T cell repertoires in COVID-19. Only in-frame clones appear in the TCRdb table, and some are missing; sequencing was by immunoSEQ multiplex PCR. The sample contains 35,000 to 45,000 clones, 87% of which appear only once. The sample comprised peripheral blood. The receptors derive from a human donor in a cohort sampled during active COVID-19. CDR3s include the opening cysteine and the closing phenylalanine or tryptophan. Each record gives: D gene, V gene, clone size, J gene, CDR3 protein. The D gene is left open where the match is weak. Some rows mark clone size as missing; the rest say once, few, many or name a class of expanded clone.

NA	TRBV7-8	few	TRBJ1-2	CASSLGTRNYGYTF
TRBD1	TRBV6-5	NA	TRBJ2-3	CASSSRTGAIHTQYF
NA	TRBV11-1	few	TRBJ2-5	CASSPPDYQETQYF
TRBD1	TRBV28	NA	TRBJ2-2	CASSWGPWGQGPYTGELFF
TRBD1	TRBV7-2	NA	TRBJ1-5	CASSGGQGGNQPQHF
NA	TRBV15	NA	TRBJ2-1	CATSRGLTRSYNEQFF
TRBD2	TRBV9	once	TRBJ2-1	CASSVAGSGRAWDNEQFF
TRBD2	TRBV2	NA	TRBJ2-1	CASSQGLAGGRGEQFF
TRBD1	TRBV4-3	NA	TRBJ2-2	CASSQGTGGYTGELFF
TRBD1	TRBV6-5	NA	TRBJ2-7	CASTTSGTAPYEQYF
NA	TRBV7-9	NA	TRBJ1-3	CASSLEEAGNTIYF
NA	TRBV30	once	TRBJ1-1	CAWSAQGIEAFF
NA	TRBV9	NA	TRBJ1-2	CASSAFYGYTF
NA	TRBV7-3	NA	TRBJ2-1	CASSFGGSSYNEQFF
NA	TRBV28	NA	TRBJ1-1	CASSLGWAGAIEAFF
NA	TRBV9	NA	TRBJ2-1	CASSVGAPSHNEQFF
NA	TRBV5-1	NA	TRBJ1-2	CASSLSGESNYGYTF
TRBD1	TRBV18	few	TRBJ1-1	CASSPIDREAEAFF
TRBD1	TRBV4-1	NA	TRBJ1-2	CASSQGQGTIGYTF
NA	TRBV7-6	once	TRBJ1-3	CASSLQYSGNTIYF
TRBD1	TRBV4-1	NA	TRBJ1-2	CASSQPGTVYGYTF
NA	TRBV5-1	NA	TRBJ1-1	CASSLGGQIEAFF
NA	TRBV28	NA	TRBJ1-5	CASKWGSHQPQHF
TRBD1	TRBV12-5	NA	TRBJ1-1	CASGLFPPRTGAMNTEAFF
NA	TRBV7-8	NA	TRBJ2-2	CASSLAGVATNTGELFF
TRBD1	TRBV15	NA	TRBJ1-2	CATSRVGRTGDGYTF
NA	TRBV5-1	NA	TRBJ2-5	CASSLLAFTQTQYF
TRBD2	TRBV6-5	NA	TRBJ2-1	CASSRTSGSLNEQFF
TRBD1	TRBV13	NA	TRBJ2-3	CASSTTGVSTDTQYF
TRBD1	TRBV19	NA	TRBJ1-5	CASSYSGGQPQHF
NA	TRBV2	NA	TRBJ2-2	CASSKGQLNTGELFF
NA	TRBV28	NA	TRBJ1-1	CASSLKRSEAFF
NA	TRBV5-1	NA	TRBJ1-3	CASSLGTAWDGNTIYF
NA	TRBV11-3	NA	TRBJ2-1	CASSLGHLSSYNEQFF
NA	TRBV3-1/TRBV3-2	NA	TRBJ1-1	CASSQPSPNTEAFF
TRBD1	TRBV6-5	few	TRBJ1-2	CATRDSSIYGYTF
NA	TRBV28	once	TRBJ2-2	CASSPPPFPGAGELFF
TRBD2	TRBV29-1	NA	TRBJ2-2	CSALRGLAGTGELFF
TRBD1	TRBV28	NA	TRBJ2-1	CASSLDRGNEQFF
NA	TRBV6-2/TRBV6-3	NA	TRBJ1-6	CASSTGLRLSSPLHF
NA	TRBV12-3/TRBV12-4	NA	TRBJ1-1	CASRRGGTEAFF
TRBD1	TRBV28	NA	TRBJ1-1	CASSFFPGGLNTEAFF
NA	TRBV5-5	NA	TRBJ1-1	CASSLRGDTEAFF